A selection of T cell receptor beta chains follows, all from one sample in a study of Tregs in tolerant kidney transplant recipients. TCRdb's table, derived via immunoSEQ multiplex PCR, lists solely in-frame clones and lacks some. This sample has roughly 40,000 clones; roughly 95% occur once, and the top ten carry around 0.4%. These TCRs are of unknown antigen specificity. The source material was Tregs from blood cultured with allogeneic cells. The receptors shown here come from a human donor in good health. CDR3s include the opening cysteine and the closing phenylalanine or tryptophan. A D gene is named only where the DNA matches it firmly. Clone size is not always given. Where it is, it says once, few, many or a class for expanded clones.

d_call: TRBD2
j_call: TRBJ2-5
clone_size: once
v_call: TRBV4-1
cdr3_nt: TGCGCCAGCAGCCAAGTACTTCCGGGACTAGTCGCAAATCGAGGAGAGACCCAGTACTTC
cdr3_aa: CASSQVLPGLVANRGETQYF

d_call: .
j_call: TRBJ1-5
clone_size: .
v_call: TRBV7-3
cdr3_nt: TGTGCCAGCAGCCCTGACCCTAATCAGCCCCAGCATTTT
cdr3_aa: CASSPDPNQPQHF

d_call: .
j_call: TRBJ2-7
clone_size: .
v_call: TRBV5-1
cdr3_nt: TGCGCCAGCAGCTTGGAGGGTGGGACGAATCCGCCCCGCTTC
cdr3_aa: CASSLEGGTNPPRF

d_call: TRBD2
j_call: TRBJ2-1
clone_size: .
v_call: TRBV7-6
cdr3_nt: TGTGCCAGCAGCTTAGGTGGAGCGGGGGGAGGCGGCTCCTACAATGAGCAGTTCTTC
cdr3_aa: CASSLGGAGGGGSYNEQFF

d_call: .
j_call: TRBJ1-1
clone_size: once
v_call: TRBV11-2
cdr3_nt: TGTGCCAGCAGCCAAAGGGGGAGGTGGACTGAAGCTTTCTTT
cdr3_aa: CASSQRGRWTEAFF

d_call: .
j_call: TRBJ1-2
clone_size: .
v_call: TRBV10-3
cdr3_nt: TGTGCCATCAGTGAGTCGCAGACAGATGGCTACACCTTC
cdr3_aa: CAISESQTDGYTF

d_call: TRBD2
j_call: TRBJ2-7
clone_size: .
v_call: TRBV25-1
cdr3_nt: TGTGCCAGCAGTGGGATCGCCGGCGGGAGGCAGGCCGACGAGCAGTACTTC
cdr3_aa: CASSGIAGGRQADEQYF

d_call: TRBD2
j_call: TRBJ2-1
clone_size: .
v_call: TRBV13
cdr3_nt: TGTGCCAGCAGCCGACCCGAGACTAGCGCCTCTAACAATGAGCAGTTCTTC
cdr3_aa: CASSRPETSASNNEQFF

d_call: TRBD1
j_call: TRBJ2-1
clone_size: once
v_call: TRBV2
cdr3_nt: TGTGCCAGCAGCCCTGTCCCGGGACAGGGGGCGCGGACCCCTGAGCAGTTCTTC
cdr3_aa: CASSPVPGQGARTPEQFF

d_call: .
j_call: TRBJ2-3
clone_size: .
v_call: TRBV18
cdr3_nt: TGTGCCAGCTCACCACCGAACAAGGGCCACCCCTATACGCAGTATTTT
cdr3_aa: CASSPPNKGHPYTQYF

d_call: .
j_call: TRBJ1-2
clone_size: .
v_call: TRBV11-3
cdr3_nt: TGTGCCAGCAGCTTAGGGGGCTATGGCTACACCTTC
cdr3_aa: CASSLGGYGYTF

d_call: TRBD2
j_call: TRBJ2-1
clone_size: .
v_call: TRBV9
cdr3_nt: TGTGCCAGCAGCGTAATGGCCGGGACTAGCGGGAGTGAGCAGTTCTTC
cdr3_aa: CASSVMAGTSGSEQFF

d_call: TRBD2
j_call: TRBJ2-1
clone_size: .
v_call: TRBV5-1
cdr3_nt: TGCGCCAGCAGCGGGTTCGGGACTAGCGGGAGCGGGTCCTACAATGAGCAGTTCTTC
cdr3_aa: CASSGFGTSGSGSYNEQFF

d_call: .
j_call: TRBJ1-1
clone_size: once
v_call: TRBV9
cdr3_nt: TGTGCCAGCAGCCCACGGTTAGGGGGATACACTGAAGCTTTCTTT
cdr3_aa: CASSPRLGGYTEAFF

d_call: TRBD2
j_call: TRBJ2-4
clone_size: .
v_call: TRBV7-9
cdr3_nt: TGTGCCAGCAGCTTAGGGGGCGGGAGGGCCGCGAAAACCAAAAACATTCAGTACTTC
cdr3_aa: CASSLGGGRAAKTKNIQYF

d_call: TRBD1
j_call: TRBJ2-7
clone_size: .
v_call: TRBV25-1
cdr3_nt: TGTGCCAGCAGTGAAGGTGGGACAGGGGCCTACGAGCAGTACTTC
cdr3_aa: CASSEGGTGAYEQYF

d_call: .
j_call: TRBJ1-2
clone_size: .
v_call: TRBV15
cdr3_nt: TGTGCCACCAGCAGAGCCGGCGGCTACACCTTC
cdr3_aa: CATSRAGGYTF

d_call: .
j_call: TRBJ1-1
clone_size: .
v_call: TRBV19
cdr3_nt: TGTGCCAGTAGTATAGATGGCGGCACTGAAGCTTTCTTT
cdr3_aa: CASSIDGGTEAFF

d_call: .
j_call: TRBJ2-7
clone_size: .
v_call: TRBV6-1
cdr3_nt: TGTGCCAGCAGTGTAGGTGGGACGGAGACCTACGAGCAGTACTTC
cdr3_aa: CASSVGGTETYEQYF

d_call: TRBD1
j_call: TRBJ1-6
clone_size: .
v_call: TRBV11-2
cdr3_nt: TGTGCCAGCAGTTTGGGACAGGGTTACAATTCACCCCCCCACTTT
cdr3_aa: CASSLGQGYNSPPHF